The source of this T cell receptor beta chain is a study of blood T cell repertoires in COVID-19. Study background: Sample material is recorded as cDNA or gDNA derived from T cells, B-cell-depleted T cells, or PBMCs.

Sequencing used immunoSEQ multiplex PCR; TCRdb keeps in-frame clones, though not all of them. The sample shows fewer than 350,000 clones, around 90% of them seen only once. CDR3 length equals 13 residues. Germline CDR1 reads SGHDN; CDR2 reads FVKESK. The ends were cut back, 1 base at V and 8 bases at J, with 11 bases in the middle. The study recruited people aged about 18 to 95 years across around 24 US areas. The V gene is TRBV14, the J gene TRBJ1-2; D not certain. The sequenced material came from PBMCs or T cells enriched from blood (not recorded which). This clonotype originated in a woman aged 40 to 50 with acute COVID-19. The CDR3, as DNA: TGTGCCAGCAGCCAAGGGCCTGCCAGGGGCTACACCTTC. Its translation is CASSQGPARGYTF.